What follows are 9 T cell receptor beta chains derived from one specimen sequenced in a study of cytomegalovirus exposure and HLA in healthy donors. The PCR was carried out with 60 Vbeta primers and 13 Jbeta primers. Produced via immunoSEQ multiplex PCR; TCRdb's table is partial and in-frame only. The data show roughly 63,000 clones, with about 65% seen just once and around a quarter held by the top ten. The sample comprised PBMCs. The source is a man in his fifties in good health and CMV-seropositive.

This clone showed up just a few times. The V gene is TRBV6-6, the J gene TRBJ2-7, with 7 bases that match TRBD2. The junction had 10 bases not matched to a gene; V was cut back by 0 bases and J by 5 bases. The CDR3 sequence is 16 residues long. CDR1 is MNHNY and CDR2 is SVGAGI in the germline V gene (reference sequence). CDR3 bases: TGTGCCAGCAGTTACTCAAATAGCGGGCTTGTCGACGAGCAGTACTTC. Translating it yields CASSYSNSGLVDEQYF.

Comments on this clone: A junction boundary mismatches the germline segment, possibly from a read error. The chain combines TRBV19 with TRBJ2-1; a weak D match, TRBD2 (7 bases). The CDR3 runs to 16 residues. Per germline, CDR1 LNHDA and CDR2 SQIVND (reference sequence). The DNA for the CDR3 is TGTGCCAGTAACTTGGGAGGGGGATACTCCAACAATGAGCAGTTCTTC. Its translation is CASNLGGGYSNNEQFF.

The chain couples TRBV9 to TRBJ2-7; 9 bases are shared with TRBD1. V shed 2 bases and J 5 bases; nucleotides not matched to a gene: 11. In germline, CDR1 is SGDLS, CDR2 YYNGEE. The CDR3 length is 16 residues. The CDR3 DNA reads as TGTGCCAGCAGCGTCCGCCCCGGGACAGGGTCAAACGAGCAGTACTTC. Protein: CASSVRPGTGSNEQYF.

The chain is built from TRBV5-4 and TRBJ2-7, with 14 bases identical to TRBD2. This CDR3 has 17 residues. The J segment lost 3 bases and the V segment lost 2 bases, leaving 7 bases of the junction unmatched. Germline CDR1 SGHNT, CDR2 YYREEE (reference sequence). The CDR3 protein is CASSFGTSGSRIYEQYF. The CDR3 DNA reads TGTGCCAGCAGCTTCGGGACTAGCGGGAGTCGGATCTACGAGCAGTACTTC.

CDR3 amino acids: CASSQGQPFEQFF. The CDR3 bases are TGTGCCAGCAGTCAGGGACAGCCTTTTGAGCAGTTCTTC. The genes are TRBV27 and TRBJ2-1, with 7 nucleotides matching TRBD1. CDR3 length: 13 residues. CDR1 and CDR2 (germline): MNHEY, SMNVEV (reference sequence). V lost 5 bases, J lost 9 bases, and 7 bases stayed unmatched.

The chain combines TRBV11-1 with TRBJ2-7; 8 bases match TRBD2. Germline lookup yields CDR1 SGHAT and CDR2 FQDESV (reference sequence). The CDR3 consists of 16 residues. The junction had 5 bases not matched to a gene; V was cut back by 1 base and J by 0 bases. The chain's CDR3 is CASSLGKRGSSYEQYF. CDR3 in DNA: TGTGCCAGCAGCTTAGGGAAGCGGGGGAGCTCCTACGAGCAGTACTTC. The entire variable domain, with the rest obtained from reference TRBV11-1 and TRBJ2-7, is as follows: EAEVAQSPRYKITEKSQAVAFWCDPISGHATLYWYRQILGQGPELLVQFQDESVVDDSQLPKDRFSAERLKGVDSTLKIQPAELGDSAMYLCASSLGKRGSSYEQYFGPGTRLTVT.

This clone qualifies as large. Other DNA sequences in this sample translate to the same CDR3. The V gene is TRBV5-1, the J gene TRBJ1-4, with TRBD1 identical over 9 bases. In germline, CDR1 is SGHRS, CDR2 YFSETQ. Trimming removed 2 bases from V and 5 bases from J; junction bases left unmatched: 4. The CDR3 totals 15 residues. The CDR3 DNA is TGCGCCAGCAGCTTCTCGGGACAGGGAAATGAAAAACTGTTTTTT. Its protein product is CASSFSGQGNEKLFF. The variable domain in full, completed from reference TRBV5-1 and TRBJ1-4, reads KAGVTQTPRYLIKTRGQQVTLSCSPISGHRSVSWYQQTPGQGLQFLFEYFSETQRNKGNFPGRFSGRQFSNSRSEMNVSTLELGDSALYLCASSFSGQGNEKLFFGSGTQLSVL.

This sequence joins TRBV7-2 and TRBJ2-2; D possibly corresponds to TRBD1 (5 bases). CDR1 and CDR2 from the germline V gene are SGHTA and FQGNSA. The ends were cut back, 0 bases at V and 2 bases at J, with 7 bases in the middle. The CDR3 is 15 amino acids. CDR3 loop: CASSLAGPNTGELFF. The CDR3 coding sequence is TGTGCCAGCAGCTTAGCGGGGCCTAACACCGGGGAGCTGTTTTTT.

Only a few counts were recorded for this clone. The genes are TRBV6-6 and TRBJ2-2; 9 nucleotides line up with TRBD1. V gave up 4 bases and J gave up 7 bases; unmatched junction bases: 7. This CDR3 region has 15 residues. Germline CDR1 and CDR2: MNHNY and SVGAGI (reference sequence). CDR3 DNA: TGTGCCAGCAGTTCACAGGGGGCGCGGGGCGGGGAGCTGTTTTTT. Residues: CASSSQGARGGELFF.